The rows below give T cell receptor beta chains drawn from one sample of a study of T cell responses to AZD1222 COVID-19 vaccine. Clones were sequenced by immunoSEQ multiplex PCR, and TCRdb holds only the in-frame ones, with some missing. The table shows 110,000 to 150,000 clones, with roughly 90% occurring only once. This specimen was peripheral blood, taken on day 0 of AZD1222 vaccination. These receptors were obtained from an adult in good health. The CDR3 runs from the conserved cysteine through the conserved F or W. Fields, in order: J gene, D gene, V gene, clone size, CDR3 protein, CDR3 DNA. The D gene is left open where the match is weak. A row's size may be missing; if present it is once, few, many or a size class.

J: TRBJ2-1
D: TRBD2
V: TRBV7-9
size: -
CDR3: CASSPWGSGSSYNEQFF
DNA: TGTGCCAGCAGCCCCTGGGGTAGCGGGAGCTCCTACAATGAGCAGTTCTTC

J: TRBJ2-7
D: TRBD2
V: TRBV2
size: -
CDR3: CASRVLAGGYSYEQYF
DNA: TGTGCCAGCAGGGTACTAGCGGGAGGGTACTCCTACGAGCAGTACTTC

J: TRBJ1-1
D: -
V: TRBV7-2
size: -
CDR3: CASSLRSGTGRGTEAFF
DNA: TGTGCCAGCAGCTTAAGGTCGGGCACAGGGCGGGGGACTGAAGCTTTCTTT

J: TRBJ1-3
D: -
V: TRBV28
size: -
CDR3: CASSFITGASGNTIYF
DNA: TGTGCCAGCAGTTTCATCACGGGAGCATCCGGAAACACCATATATTTT

J: TRBJ2-7
D: -
V: TRBV6-5
size: once
CDR3: CASTLDGSRNEQYF
DNA: TGTGCCAGCACCTTGGACGGTTCAAGAAACGAGCAGTACTTC

J: TRBJ1-5
D: TRBD1
V: TRBV28
size: -
CDR3: CASSLTGLSNQPQHF
DNA: TGTGCCAGCAGTTTGACAGGGTTGAGCAATCAGCCCCAGCATTTT

J: TRBJ2-1
D: TRBD2
V: TRBV4-1
size: -
CDR3: CASSQGGGLSYNEQFF
DNA: TGCGCCAGCAGCCAAGGGGGGGGACTCTCCTACAATGAGCAGTTCTTC

J: TRBJ2-7
D: TRBD2
V: TRBV27
size: -
CDR3: CASSFELAGRTSYEQYF
DNA: TGTGCCAGCAGTTTTGAACTAGCGGGAAGGACTTCCTACGAGCAGTACTTC

J: TRBJ1-4
D: -
V: TRBV9
size: -
CDR3: CASSVGGSTNEKLFF
DNA: TGTGCCAGCAGCGTAGGGGGTTCAACTAATGAAAAACTGTTTTTT

J: TRBJ2-7
D: TRBD2
V: TRBV4-1
size: -
CDR3: CASSRLAGSAYEQYF
DNA: TGCGCCAGCAGCCGTCTAGCGGGGTCGGCCTACGAGCAGTACTTC

J: TRBJ2-6
D: -
V: TRBV4-2
size: -
CDR3: CASSQDGGSSGANVLTF
DNA: TGTGCCAGCAGCCAAGATGGAGGGTCCTCTGGGGCCAACGTCCTGACTTTC

J: TRBJ2-3
D: TRBD1
V: TRBV6-6
size: few
CDR3: CASSWTGGAADTQYF
DNA: TGTGCCAGCAGTTGGACAGGGGGCGCCGCAGATACGCAGTATTTT

J: TRBJ2-1
D: -
V: TRBV11-3
size: -
CDR3: CASSPDRTYNEQFF
DNA: TGTGCCAGCAGCCCGGACAGAACTTACAATGAGCAGTTCTTC

J: TRBJ1-4
D: TRBD1
V: TRBV6-4
size: -
CDR3: CASLLRGTNEKLFF
DNA: TGTGCCAGCTTACTCAGGGGGACTAATGAAAAACTGTTTTTT

J: TRBJ2-1
D: TRBD2
V: TRBV2
size: -
CDR3: CARREAALNEQFF
DNA: TGTGCCAGACGGGAGGCCGCCCTTAATGAGCAGTTCTTC

J: TRBJ2-7
D: -
V: TRBV30
size: -
CDR3: CAWSDTWSSYEQYF
DNA: TGTGCCTGGTCTGACACCTGGTCCTCCTACGAGCAGTACTTC

J: TRBJ1-3
D: TRBD1
V: TRBV27
size: -
CDR3: CASSLKGGFGNTIYF
DNA: TGTGCCAGCAGTTTAAAAGGGGGCTTTGGAAACACCATATATTTT

J: TRBJ1-2
D: TRBD1
V: TRBV7-9
size: -
CDR3: CASSLQGAEGYTF
DNA: TGTGCCAGCAGCTTACAGGGGGCGGAGGGCTACACCTTC

J: TRBJ2-1
D: TRBD2
V: TRBV5-1
size: -
CDR3: CASSRGLAGAPSYNEQFF
DNA: TGCGCCAGCAGCCGGGGACTAGCGGGGGCCCCCTCCTACAATGAGCAGTTCTTC

J: TRBJ2-2
D: TRBD1
V: TRBV5-1
size: -
CDR3: CASSWTGQRNTGELFF
DNA: TGCGCCAGCAGCTGGACGGGACAGAGGAACACCGGGGAGCTGTTTTTT

J: TRBJ2-7
D: -
V: TRBV6-5
size: -
CDR3: CASRATDYSYEQYF
DNA: TGTGCCAGCAGGGCTACTGATTACTCCTACGAGCAGTACTTC

J: TRBJ1-2
D: -
V: TRBV19
size: -
CDR3: CASTNPTAKTGYTF
DNA: TGTGCCAGTACCAATCCGACAGCGAAGACGGGCTACACCTTC

J: TRBJ1-1
D: -
V: TRBV7-9
size: -
CDR3: CASSSGRVNTEAFF
DNA: TGTGCCAGCAGCTCAGGACGGGTGAACACTGAAGCTTTCTTT

J: TRBJ2-1
D: TRBD2
V: TRBV19
size: -
CDR3: CASSINVALAGVDNEQFF
DNA: TGTGCCAGTAGTATAAATGTGGCACTAGCGGGGGTGGACAATGAGCAGTTCTTC

J: TRBJ1-6
D: -
V: TRBV3-1/TRBV3-2
size: -
CDR3: CASTPSGYNSPLHF
DNA: TGTGCCAGCACCCCATCCGGGTATAATTCACCCCTCCACTTT

J: TRBJ1-2
D: TRBD1
V: TRBV2
size: -
CDR3: CASSRDSYGYTF
DNA: TGTGCCAGCAGTCGGGACAGCTATGGCTACACCTTC

J: TRBJ1-1
D: -
V: TRBV27
size: -
CDR3: CASSLVSNKTGKNTEAFF
DNA: TGTGCCAGCAGTTTAGTCTCTAACAAGACCGGGAAGAACACTGAAGCTTTCTTT

J: TRBJ1-2
D: -
V: TRBV12-5
size: -
CDR3: CASGPFVGDGYTF
DNA: TGTGCTAGTGGTCCGTTTGTCGGCGACGGCTACACCTTC

J: TRBJ1-1
D: -
V: TRBV12-3/TRBV12-4
size: -
CDR3: CASSLWRGTEAFF
DNA: TGTGCCAGCAGTTTATGGAGGGGCACTGAAGCTTTCTTT

J: TRBJ1-1
D: -
V: TRBV6-5
size: -
CDR3: CASSYPGGQEAFF
DNA: TGTGCCAGCAGTTACCCGGGGGGACAAGAAGCTTTCTTT

J: TRBJ1-2
D: TRBD1
V: TRBV27
size: -
CDR3: CASSPGTGDYGYTF
DNA: TGTGCCAGCAGCCCCGGGACAGGCGATTATGGCTACACCTTC

J: TRBJ1-1
D: TRBD1
V: TRBV3-1/TRBV3-2
size: -
CDR3: CASSQRALPGGTEAFF
DNA: TGTGCCAGCAGCCAACGGGCCCTACCAGGGGGCACTGAAGCTTTCTTT

J: TRBJ1-4
D: -
V: TRBV7-2
size: -
CDR3: CASSLSRNEKLFF
DNA: TGTGCCAGCAGCTTAAGCCGGAATGAAAAACTGTTTTTT

J: TRBJ1-5
D: -
V: TRBV19
size: -
CDR3: CASSIGGGLKNQPQHF
DNA: TGTGCCAGTAGTATAGGTGGGGGTTTGAAGAATCAGCCCCAGCATTTT